The entry that follows covers one T cell receptor beta chain sequence. Its target is not known. This sample stems from a study of T cells in localized non-small cell lung cancer. Study observations and caveats: Heterogeneity stays possible, as sequencing covered only one tumor region. Median detection of top 100 tumor clones in adjacent lung was 57 clones. Clonality peaked in uninvolved adjacent lung rather than tumor. Elevated blood T cell density was associated with longer overall survival.

Here immunoSEQ multiplex PCR was the method, and the copy in TCRdb shows in-frame clones only, minus some. This sample has under 35,000 clones; roughly 90% occur once, and the top ten carry 4% to 5%. The germline V and J ends were trimmed by 1 base and 3 bases, with 12 bases remaining between them. The length of the CDR3 is 15 residues. Per germline, CDR1 SEHNR and CDR2 FQNEAQ (reference sequence). The source was peripheral blood mononuclear cells, collected before any cancer treatment. The chain uses TRBV7-9 and TRBJ1-1; no reliable D call. The TCR sequence derives from a woman between 35 and 70 years old with stage III lung adenocarcinoma. CDR3 bases: TGTGCCAGCAGCTTAGGCGGAGGAGGGCACACTGAAGCTTTCTTT. It specifies CASSLGGGGHTEAFF.